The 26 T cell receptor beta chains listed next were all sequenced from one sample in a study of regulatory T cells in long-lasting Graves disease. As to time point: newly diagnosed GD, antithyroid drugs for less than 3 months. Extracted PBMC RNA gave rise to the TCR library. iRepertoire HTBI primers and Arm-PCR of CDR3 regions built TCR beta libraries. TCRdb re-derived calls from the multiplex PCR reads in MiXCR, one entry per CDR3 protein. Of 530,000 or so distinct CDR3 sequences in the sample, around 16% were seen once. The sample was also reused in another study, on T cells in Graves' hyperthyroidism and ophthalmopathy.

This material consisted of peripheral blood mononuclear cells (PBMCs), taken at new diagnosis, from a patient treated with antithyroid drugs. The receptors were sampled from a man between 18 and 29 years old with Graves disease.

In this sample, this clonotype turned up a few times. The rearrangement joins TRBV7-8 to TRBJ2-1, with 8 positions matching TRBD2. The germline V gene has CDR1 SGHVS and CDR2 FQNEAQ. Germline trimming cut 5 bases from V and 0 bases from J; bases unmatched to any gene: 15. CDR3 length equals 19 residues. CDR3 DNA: TGTGCCAGCAGCCCCCCCGGGACTAGTATACCTAGCTCCTACAATGAGCAGTTCTTC. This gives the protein CASSPPGTSIPSSYNEQFF. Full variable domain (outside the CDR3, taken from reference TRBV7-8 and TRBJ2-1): GAGVSQSPRYKVAKRGQDVALRCDPISGHVSLFWYQQALGQGPEFLTYFQNEAQLDKSGLPSDRFFAERPEGSVSTLKIQRTQQEDSAVYLCASSPPGTSIPSSYNEQFFGPGTRLTVL.

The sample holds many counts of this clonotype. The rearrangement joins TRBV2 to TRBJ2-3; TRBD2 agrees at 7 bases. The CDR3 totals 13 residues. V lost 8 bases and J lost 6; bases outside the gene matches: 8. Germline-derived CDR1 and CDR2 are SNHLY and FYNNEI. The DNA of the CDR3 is TGTGCCAGCGAGTGGCGGGGGACGGATACGCAGTATTTT. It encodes CASEWRGTDTQYF.

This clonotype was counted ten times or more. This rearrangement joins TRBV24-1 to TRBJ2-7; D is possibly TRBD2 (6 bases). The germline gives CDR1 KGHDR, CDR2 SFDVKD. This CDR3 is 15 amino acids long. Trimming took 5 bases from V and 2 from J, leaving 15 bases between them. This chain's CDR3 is CATSGGGGRTYEQYF. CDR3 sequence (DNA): TGTGCCACCAGTGGTGGTGGGGGGAGAACCTACGAGCAGTACTTC.

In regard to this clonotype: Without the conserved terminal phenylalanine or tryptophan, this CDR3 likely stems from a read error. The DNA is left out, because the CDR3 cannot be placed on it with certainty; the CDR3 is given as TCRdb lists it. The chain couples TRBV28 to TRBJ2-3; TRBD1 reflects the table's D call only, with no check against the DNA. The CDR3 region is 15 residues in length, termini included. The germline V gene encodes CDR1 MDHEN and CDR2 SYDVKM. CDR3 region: CASSPRGQETYEQYL.

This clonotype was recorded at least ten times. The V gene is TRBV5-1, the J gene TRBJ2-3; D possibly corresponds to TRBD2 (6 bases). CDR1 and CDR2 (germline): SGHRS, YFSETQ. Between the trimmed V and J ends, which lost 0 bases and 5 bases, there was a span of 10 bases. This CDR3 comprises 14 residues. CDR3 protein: CASSLALAIDTQYF. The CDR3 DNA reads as TGCGCCAGCAGCTTGGCCCTAGCGATAGATACGCAGTATTTT.

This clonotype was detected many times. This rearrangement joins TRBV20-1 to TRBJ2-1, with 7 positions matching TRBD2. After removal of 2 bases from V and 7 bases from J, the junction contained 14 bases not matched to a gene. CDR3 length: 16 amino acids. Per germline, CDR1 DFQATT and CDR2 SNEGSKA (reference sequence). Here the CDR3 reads CSARSGGGSRVNEQFF. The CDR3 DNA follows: TGCAGTGCTAGATCTGGCGGCGGGAGTAGGGTAAATGAGCAGTTCTTC.

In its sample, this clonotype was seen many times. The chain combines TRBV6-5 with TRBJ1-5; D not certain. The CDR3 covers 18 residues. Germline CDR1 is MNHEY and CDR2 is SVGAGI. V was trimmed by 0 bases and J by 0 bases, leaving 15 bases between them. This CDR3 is CASSYSPVSEYSNQPQHF. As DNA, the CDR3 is TGTGCCAGCAGTTACTCGCCGGTGAGCGAATATAGCAATCAGCCCCAGCATTTT.

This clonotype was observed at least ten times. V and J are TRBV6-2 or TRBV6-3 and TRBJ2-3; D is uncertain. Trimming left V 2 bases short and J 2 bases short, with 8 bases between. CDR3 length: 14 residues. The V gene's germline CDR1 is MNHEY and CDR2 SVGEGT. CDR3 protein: CASSYVGDTDTQYF. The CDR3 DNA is TGTGCCAGCAGTTACGTCGGAGACACAGATACGCAGTATTTT.

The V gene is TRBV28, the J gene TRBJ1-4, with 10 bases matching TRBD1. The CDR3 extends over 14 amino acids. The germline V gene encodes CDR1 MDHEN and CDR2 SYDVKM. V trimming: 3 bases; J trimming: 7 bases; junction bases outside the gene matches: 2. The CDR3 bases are TGTGCCAGCAGTTTCCGGGACAGGGGTGAAAAACTGTTTTTT. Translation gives CASSFRDRGEKLFF.

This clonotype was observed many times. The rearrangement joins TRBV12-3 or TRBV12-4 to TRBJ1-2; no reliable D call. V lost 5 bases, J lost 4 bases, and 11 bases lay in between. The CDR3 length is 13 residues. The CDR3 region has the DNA TGTGCCAGCAGTGCCGCCCTGGGCTATGGCTACACCTTC. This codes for CASSAALGYGYTF.

The CDR3 sequence: CASSLTGAPSGANVLTF. The CDR3, as DNA: TGTGCCAGCAGTCTGACAGGTGCACCCTCTGGGGCCAACGTCCTGACTTTC. The rearrangement links TRBV6-2 or TRBV6-3 to TRBJ2-6, with a possible D match to TRBD1 (6 bases). Germline lookup yields CDR1 MNHEY and CDR2 SVGEGT. V was trimmed by 5 bases and J by 0 bases, leaving 14 bases between them. The CDR3 covers 17 residues.

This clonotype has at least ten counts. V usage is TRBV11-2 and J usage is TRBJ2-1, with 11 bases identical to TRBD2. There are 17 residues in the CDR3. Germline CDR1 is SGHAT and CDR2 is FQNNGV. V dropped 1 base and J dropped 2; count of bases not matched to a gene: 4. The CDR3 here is CASSLAVTSGTYNEQFF. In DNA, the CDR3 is TGTGCCAGCAGCTTAGCCGTGACTAGCGGGACCTACAATGAGCAGTTCTTC.

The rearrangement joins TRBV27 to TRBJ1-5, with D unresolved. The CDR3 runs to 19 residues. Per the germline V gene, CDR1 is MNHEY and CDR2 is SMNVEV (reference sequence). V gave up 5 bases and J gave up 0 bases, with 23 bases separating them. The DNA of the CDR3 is TGTGCCAGCAGTCCGTCCATGGTCAGTTTTCGTTATAGCAATCAGCCCCAGCATTTT. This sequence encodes CASSPSMVSFRYSNQPQHF.

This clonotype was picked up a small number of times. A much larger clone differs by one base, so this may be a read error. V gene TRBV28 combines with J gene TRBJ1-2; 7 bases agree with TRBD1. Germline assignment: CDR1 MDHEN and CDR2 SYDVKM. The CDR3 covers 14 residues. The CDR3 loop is CASSSGQLNYGHTF. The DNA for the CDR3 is TGTGCCAGCAGTTCGGGACAGCTTAACTATGGCCACACCTTC.

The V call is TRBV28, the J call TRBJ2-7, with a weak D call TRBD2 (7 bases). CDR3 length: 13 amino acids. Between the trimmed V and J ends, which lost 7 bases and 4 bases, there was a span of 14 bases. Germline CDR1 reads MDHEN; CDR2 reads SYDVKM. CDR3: CASIGGGGYEQYF. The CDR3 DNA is TGTGCCAGCATCGGGGGAGGGGGTTACGAGCAGTACTTC.

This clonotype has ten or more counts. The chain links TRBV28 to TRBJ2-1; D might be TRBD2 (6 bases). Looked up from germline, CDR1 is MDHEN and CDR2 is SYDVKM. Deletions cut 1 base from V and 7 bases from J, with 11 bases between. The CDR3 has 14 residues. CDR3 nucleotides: TGTGCCAGCAGTTTATACCGGGGGAGGAATGAGCAGTTCTTC. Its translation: CASSLYRGRNEQFF.

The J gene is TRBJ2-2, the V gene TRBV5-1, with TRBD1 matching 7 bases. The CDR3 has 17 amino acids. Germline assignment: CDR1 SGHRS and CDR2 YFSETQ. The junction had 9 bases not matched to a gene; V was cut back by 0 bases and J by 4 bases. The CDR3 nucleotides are TGCGCCAGCAGCTTGGCTAGAGGGGGCAGTGGCACCGGGGAGCTGTTTTTT. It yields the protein CASSLARGGSGTGELFF.

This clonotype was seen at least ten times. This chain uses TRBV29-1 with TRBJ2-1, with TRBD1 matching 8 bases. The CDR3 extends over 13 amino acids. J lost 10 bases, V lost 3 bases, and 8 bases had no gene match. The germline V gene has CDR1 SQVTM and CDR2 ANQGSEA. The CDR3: CSVESGGSQEQFF. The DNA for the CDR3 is TGCAGCGTTGAGTCAGGGGGCTCGCAGGAGCAGTTCTTC.

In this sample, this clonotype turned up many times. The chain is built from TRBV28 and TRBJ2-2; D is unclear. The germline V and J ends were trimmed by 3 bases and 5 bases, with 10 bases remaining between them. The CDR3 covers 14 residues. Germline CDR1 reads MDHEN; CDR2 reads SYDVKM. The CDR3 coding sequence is TGTGCCAGCAGTTTCCTCGTGAGGACCGGGGAGCTGTTTTTT. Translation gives CASSFLVRTGELFF.

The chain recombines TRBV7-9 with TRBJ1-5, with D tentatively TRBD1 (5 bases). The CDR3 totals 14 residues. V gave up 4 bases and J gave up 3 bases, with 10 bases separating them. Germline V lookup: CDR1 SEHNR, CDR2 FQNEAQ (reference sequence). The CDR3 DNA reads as TGTGCCAGCAGCTCTGCAGGGACCAATCAGCCCCAGCATTTT. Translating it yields CASSSAGTNQPQHF.

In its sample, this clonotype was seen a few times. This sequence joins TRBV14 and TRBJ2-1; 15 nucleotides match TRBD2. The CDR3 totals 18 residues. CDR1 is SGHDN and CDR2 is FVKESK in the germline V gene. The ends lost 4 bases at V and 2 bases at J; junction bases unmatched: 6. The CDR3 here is CASSRLGLAGGTYNEQFF. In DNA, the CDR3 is TGTGCCAGCAGCCGACTCGGACTAGCGGGAGGGACCTACAATGAGCAGTTCTTC.

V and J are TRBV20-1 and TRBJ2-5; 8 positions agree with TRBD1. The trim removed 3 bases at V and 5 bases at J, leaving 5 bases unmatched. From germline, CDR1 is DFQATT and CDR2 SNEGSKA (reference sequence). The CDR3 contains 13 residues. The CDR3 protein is CSASAGGAETQYF. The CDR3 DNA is TGCAGTGCTAGCGCAGGGGGCGCGGAGACCCAGTACTTC.

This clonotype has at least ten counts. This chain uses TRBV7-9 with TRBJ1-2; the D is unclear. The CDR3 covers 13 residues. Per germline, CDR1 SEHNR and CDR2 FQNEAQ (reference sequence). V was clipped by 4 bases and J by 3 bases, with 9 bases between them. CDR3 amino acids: CASSYVQDYGYTF. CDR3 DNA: TGTGCCAGCAGCTACGTCCAGGACTATGGCTACACCTTC.

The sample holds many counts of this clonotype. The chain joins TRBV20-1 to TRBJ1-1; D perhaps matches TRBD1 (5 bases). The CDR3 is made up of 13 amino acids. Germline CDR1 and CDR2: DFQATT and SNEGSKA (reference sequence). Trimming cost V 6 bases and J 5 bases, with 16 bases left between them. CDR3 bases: TGCAGTGCGGAGAGGTCAGGGTTGACTGAAGCTTTCTTT. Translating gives CSAERSGLTEAFF.

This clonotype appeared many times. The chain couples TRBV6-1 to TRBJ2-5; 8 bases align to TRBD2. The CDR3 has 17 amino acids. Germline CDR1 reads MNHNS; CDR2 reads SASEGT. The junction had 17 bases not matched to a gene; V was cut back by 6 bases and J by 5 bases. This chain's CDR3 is CASRVGPSGRALETQYF. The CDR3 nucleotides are TGTGCCAGCAGGGTAGGGCCAAGCGGGAGAGCCTTGGAGACCCAGTACTTC.

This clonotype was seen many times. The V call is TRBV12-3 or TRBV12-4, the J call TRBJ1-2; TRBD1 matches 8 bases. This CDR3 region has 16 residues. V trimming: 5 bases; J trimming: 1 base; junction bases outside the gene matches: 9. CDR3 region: CASSGQGWLYNYGYTF. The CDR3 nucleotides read TGTGCCAGCAGTGGACAGGGTTGGCTCTATAACTATGGCTACACCTTC.